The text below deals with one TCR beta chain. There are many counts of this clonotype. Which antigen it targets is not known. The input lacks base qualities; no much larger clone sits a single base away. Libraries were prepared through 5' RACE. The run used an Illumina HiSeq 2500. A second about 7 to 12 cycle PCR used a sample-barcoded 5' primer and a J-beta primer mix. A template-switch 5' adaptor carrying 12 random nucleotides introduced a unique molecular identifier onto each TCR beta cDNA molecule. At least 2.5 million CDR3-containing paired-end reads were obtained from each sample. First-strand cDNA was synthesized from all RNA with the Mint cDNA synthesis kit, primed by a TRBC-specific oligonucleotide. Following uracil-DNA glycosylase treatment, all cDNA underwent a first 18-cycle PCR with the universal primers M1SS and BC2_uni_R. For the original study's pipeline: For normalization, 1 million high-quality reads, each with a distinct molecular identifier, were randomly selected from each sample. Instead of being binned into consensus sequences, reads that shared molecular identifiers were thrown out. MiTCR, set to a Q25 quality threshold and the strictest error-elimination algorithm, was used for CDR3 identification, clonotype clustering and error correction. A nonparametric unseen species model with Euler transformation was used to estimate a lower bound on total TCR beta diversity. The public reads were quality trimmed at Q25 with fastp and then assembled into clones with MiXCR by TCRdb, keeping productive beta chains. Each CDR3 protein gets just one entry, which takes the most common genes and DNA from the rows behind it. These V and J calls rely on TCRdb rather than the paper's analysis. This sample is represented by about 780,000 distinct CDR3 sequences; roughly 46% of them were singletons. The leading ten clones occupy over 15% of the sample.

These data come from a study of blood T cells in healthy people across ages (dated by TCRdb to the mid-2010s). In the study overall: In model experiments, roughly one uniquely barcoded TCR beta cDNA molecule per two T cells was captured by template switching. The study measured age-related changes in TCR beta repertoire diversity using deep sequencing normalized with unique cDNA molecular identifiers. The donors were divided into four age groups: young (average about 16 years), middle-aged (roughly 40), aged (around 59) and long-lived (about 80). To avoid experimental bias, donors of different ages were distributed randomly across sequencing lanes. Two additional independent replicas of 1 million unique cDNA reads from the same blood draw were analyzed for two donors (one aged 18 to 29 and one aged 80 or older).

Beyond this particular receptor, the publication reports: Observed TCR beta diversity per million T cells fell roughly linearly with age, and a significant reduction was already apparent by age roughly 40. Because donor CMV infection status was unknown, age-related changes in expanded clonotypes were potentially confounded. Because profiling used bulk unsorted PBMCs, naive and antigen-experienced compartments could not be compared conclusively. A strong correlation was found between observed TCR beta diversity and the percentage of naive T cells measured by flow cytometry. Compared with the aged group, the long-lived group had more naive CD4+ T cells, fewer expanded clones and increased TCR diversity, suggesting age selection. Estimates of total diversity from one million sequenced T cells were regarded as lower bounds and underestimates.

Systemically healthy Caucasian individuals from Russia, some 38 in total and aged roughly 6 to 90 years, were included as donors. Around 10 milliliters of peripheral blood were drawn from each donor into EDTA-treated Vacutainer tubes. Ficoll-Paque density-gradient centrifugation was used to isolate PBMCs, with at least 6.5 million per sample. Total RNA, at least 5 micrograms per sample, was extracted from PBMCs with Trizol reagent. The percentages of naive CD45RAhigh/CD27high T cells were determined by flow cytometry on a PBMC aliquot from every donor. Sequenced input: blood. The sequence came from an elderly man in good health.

The DNA reads as follows: TGTGCCAGCAGCTTGGGACCGGTTAAAAACATTCAGTACTTC. Its protein is CASSLGPVKNIQYF. The chain links TRBV7-2 with TRBJ2-4, with the D assignment possibly TRBD1 or TRBD2, given 5 matching bases for each. CDR3 length: 14 amino acids, cysteine to phenylalanine. Left in the record is the CDR3 DNA by itself, 42 bases read in frame from the first base. CDR1 SGHTA and CDR2 FQGNSA are derived from the germline V gene. V was cut back by 3 bases and J by 4 bases, leaving a gap of 10 bases between them.